The TCR beta chain described here comes from a study of T cell responses to AZD1222 COVID-19 vaccine. General study points: Breadth and depth of Spike-specific TCRs rose after two AZD1222 doses. The donor cohort was predominantly white British with a female majority, and clonal diversity may have been underestimated. Variant regions that are unmutated are reportedly the target of nearly half of spike-specific TCRs. No day 14 peak samples; only post-peak repertoires were characterized.

To note about this clone: The antigen is unknown.

Germline values: CDR1 SGHDT, CDR2 YYEEEE. V lost 4 bases, J lost 1 base, and 12 bases lay in between. This CDR3 comprises 14 residues. Sequencing used immunoSEQ multiplex PCR; TCRdb keeps in-frame clones, though not all of them. Among around 150,000 clones listed, roughly 94% were seen once. J is TRBJ2-7 and V is TRBV5-6; perhaps D is TRBD1 or TRBD2 (5 bases each). The TCR sequence derives from an adult who received the AZD1222 COVID-19 vaccine. Sequenced material: peripheral blood, taken 28 days after the second AZD1222 dose. The CDR3: CASSARDGSYEQYF. CDR3 DNA: TGTGCCAGCAGCGCCCGGGACGGGTCCTACGAGCAGTACTTC.